This T cell receptor (beta chain) was observed in a study of blood T cell repertoires in COVID-19. As for the study in general: COVID-19 samples from acute and convalescent phases originated in the United States, Italy and Spain.

The study assigned cohorts using participant-reported clinical history. Two negative PCRs, clearance, or symptom resolution were required of recovered Cohort 3 donors. CDR1 and CDR2 (germline): MDHEN, SYDVKM. J lost 0 bases, V lost 6 bases, and 3 bases had no gene match. This CDR3 spans 14 amino acids. In the source study's methods: Using reference gene primer amplification, nucleated cell counts were estimated. Repertoires were generated with immunoSEQ multiplex PCR, while TCRdb's copy carries only in-frame clones and drops some. V, J and clone size are those of that table, while D and trimming were read from the DNA. The profile covers hundreds of thousands of clones, with 85% to 90% appearing a single time and approximately 1.2% taken by the ten largest.

The sequence came from a man aged 30 to 45 who had recovered from COVID-19. This chain joins TRBV28 and TRBJ2-7; TRBD2 matches 9 bases. Sequences were obtained from PBMCs or T cells enriched from blood (not recorded which). The CDR3 bases are TGTGCCAGCAGGCGACTAGCGGCCTCCTACGAGCAGTACTTC. It translates to CASRRLAASYEQYF.